This TCR beta chain was profiled in a study of T cell responses to AZD1222 COVID-19 vaccine. Whole-study results and caveats: Close to half of all spike-specific TCRs reportedly target regions of the variants that are unmutated. Spike-specific TCR breadth and depth rose after two AZD1222 doses. It should be noted that donors were predominantly white British and more often female, and clonal diversity was possibly underestimated. Vaccine-related CD4 TCRs covered spike, predominating at 160-218 and 743-854.

Some clones are missing from TCRdb's copy, which holds only in-frame ones; the method was immunoSEQ multiplex PCR. Of about 180,000 clones in the sample, 88% were seen once. V lost 5 bases and J lost 0; bases outside the gene matches: 4. The CDR3 totals 15 residues. Germline CDR1 SGHRS, CDR2 YFSETQ. Points on this clone: Its antigen is not known.

Sequencing used peripheral blood, obtained on day 0 of AZD1222 vaccination. This TCR came from an adult in good health. The gene calls are TRBV5-1 and TRBJ2-7; 11 bases fit TRBD1. The CDR3 DNA follows: TGCGCCAGCAGGCGGGACAGGGGGATCTCCTACGAGCAGTACTTC. This encodes CASRRDRGISYEQYF.